The clone carrying this T cell receptor beta chain has a handful of counts. What it binds is not known. The length of the CDR3 is 13 residues. The V and J ends lost 3 bases and 4 bases respectively, with 9 bases between them. The germline gives CDR1 LGHDT, CDR2 YNNKEL (reference sequence). Peripheral blood from each donor was collected in a volume of approximately 10 milliliters. Per individual sample, total RNA of at least 5.5 micrograms was extracted. The entry originates in a study of blood T cells in healthy people across ages. Points from the study as a whole: When set beside aged donors, long-lived donors presented more naive CD4+ cells and higher diversity.

The use of a sample-barcoded 5' primer and a J-beta primer mix characterized a second PCR of about 7 to 12 cycles. TCRdb independently ran MiXCR on the 5' RACE reads; one entry per CDR3 protein. The sample consists of some 890,000 distinct CDR3 sequences, approximately 32% of them appearing once. In addition, the sample was reused for a study of T cells of mothers and their children. That paper notes: Sequencing revealed no T cell clones that were persistent and microchimeric.

This chain connects TRBV3-1 to TRBJ1-2; TRBD1 is a possible D gene (5 bases). Specimen: blood. The TCR originated in a woman aged 40 to 49 in good health. CDR3 in amino acids: CASSQLGVYGYTF. CDR3 nucleotides: TGTGCCAGCAGCCAGCTGGGGGTCTATGGCTACACCTTC.